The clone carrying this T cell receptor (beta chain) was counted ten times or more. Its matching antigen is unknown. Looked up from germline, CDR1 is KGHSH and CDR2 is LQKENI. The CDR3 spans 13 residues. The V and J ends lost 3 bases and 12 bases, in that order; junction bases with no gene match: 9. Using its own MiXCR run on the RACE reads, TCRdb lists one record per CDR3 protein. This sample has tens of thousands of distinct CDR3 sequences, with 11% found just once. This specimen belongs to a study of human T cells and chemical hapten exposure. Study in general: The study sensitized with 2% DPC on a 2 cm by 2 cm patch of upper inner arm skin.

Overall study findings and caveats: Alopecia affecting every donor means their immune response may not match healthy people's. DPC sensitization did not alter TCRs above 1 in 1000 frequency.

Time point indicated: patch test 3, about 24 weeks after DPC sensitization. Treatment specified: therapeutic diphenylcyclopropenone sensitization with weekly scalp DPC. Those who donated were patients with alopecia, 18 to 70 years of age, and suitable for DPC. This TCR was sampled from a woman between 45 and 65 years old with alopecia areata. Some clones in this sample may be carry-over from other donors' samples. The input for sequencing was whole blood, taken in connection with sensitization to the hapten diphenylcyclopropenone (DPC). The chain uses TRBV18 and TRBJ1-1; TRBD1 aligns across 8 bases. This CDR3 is CASSPPTGQGTFF. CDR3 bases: TGTGCCAGCTCACCTCCGACCGGACAGGGAACTTTCTTT.